This T cell receptor beta chain was obtained from a study of cytomegalovirus exposure and HLA in healthy donors. Primers: 60 Vbeta forward and 13 Jbeta reverse. The method was immunoSEQ multiplex PCR; TCRdb's version includes in-frame clones alone and lacks a portion of them. The sample holds 99,000 or so clones, over 9% seen once. The origin of this receptor is a man aged 35 to 55 in good health and CMV-seropositive. The sequenced sample was PBMCs.

In nucleotides, the CDR3 is TGTGCCAGCACCGGGACAGGGACTTACGAGCAGTACTTC. Translated, it gives CASTGTGTYEQYF. This chain links TRBV6-6 with TRBJ2-7; 9 bases agree with TRBD1. V gave up 7 bases and J gave up 4 bases; unmatched junction bases: 5. The CDR3 has 13 residues. The V gene's germline CDR1 is MNHNY and CDR2 SVGAGI (reference sequence).